This paragraph covers one T cell receptor (beta chain) sequence. The antigen is unknown. V was cut by 9 bases and J by 7 bases, with 22 bases left in between. This CDR3 spans 14 amino acids. Looked up from germline, CDR1 is SGHNT and CDR2 is YYREEE (reference sequence). The data originate from a study of cytomegalovirus exposure and HLA in healthy donors. Overall study findings and caveats: Reports showed the classifier diagnosing cytomegalovirus status with high specificity and sensitivity. In a later analysis, DRB1 alleles had the most associated TCRs; HLA-C alleles the fewest. In a later analysis, donors in an Asian-associated ancestry cluster reportedly had fewer N-insertions in productive TCRs than the cohort mean.

13 Jbeta primers and 60 Vbeta primers were used for the PCR. Method: immunoSEQ multiplex PCR; TCRdb's copy keeps in-frame clones and lacks some. The specimen's table records approximately 110,000 clones. This sequence originates from a man aged 25-40 years in good health and CMV-seronegative. Sequenced sample: PBMCs. The rearrangement links TRBV5-4 to TRBJ1-2, with a weak D call TRBD1 (5 bases). Here the CDR3 reads CATLESKGKIGYTF. CDR3 sequence (DNA): TGTGCCACTCTTGAGTCGAAGGGGAAGATTGGCTACACCTTC.